Listed here is a single TCR beta chain. What it recognizes is unknown. One end of the junction varies from germline; a read error may be responsible. Prepared TCR beta cDNA libraries contained unique molecular identifiers. TCRdb recomputed calls from the PCR reads with MiXCR, one row per CDR3 protein. Here the sample spans about 760,000 distinct CDR3 sequences, 25% to 30% being singletons. The record originates from a study of post-analysis software for immune sequencing data. Study-wide results and caveats: Patients showed TRBV5-6, TRBV5-1 and TRBV20-1 among a few TRBV segments more frequent than in controls.

Germline V gives CDR1 DFQATT, CDR2 SNEGSKA (reference sequence). This CDR3 has 17 residues. Sequencing was done on a sample of blood. The clonotype comes from a girl aged 5-17 years with multiple sclerosis. The genes are TRBV20-1 and TRBJ2-1; the match to TRBD2 covers 13 bases. This chain's CDR3 is CGAAGLAGHSSYNEQFF. The CDR3 bases are TGCGGTGCCGCGGGACTAGCGGGACACAGCTCCTACAATGAGCAGTTCTTC.